This T cell receptor beta chain was sequenced in a study of identical twins. Notes on this clonotype: One base away lies a much larger clone, so this may be a sequencing read error.

The V segment lost 4 bases and the J segment 4 bases; nucleotides outside the gene matches: 8. This CDR3 has 16 amino acids. TCRdb redid the calling of the 5' RACE reads with MiXCR, one entry per CDR3 protein. This table holds about 520,000 distinct CDR3 sequences, roughly a fifth found once. Separately, the same data were catalogued under a study of T cells expressing NK-cell markers.

This TCR was sampled from a woman younger than 30 in good health. Material: CD4+ T cells sorted from blood. The J gene is TRBJ2-3, the V gene TRBV12-3 or TRBV12-4, with TRBD2 matching 10 bases. The CDR3 spells CASSSWSSGSADTQYF. The CDR3 bases are TGTGCCAGCAGTTCCTGGTCTAGCGGGAGCGCAGATACGCAGTATTTT.